This T cell receptor beta chain derives from a study of blood T cell repertoires in COVID-19. Study details: Specimens from acute and convalescent COVID-19 originated in the United States, Italy and Spain. PBMCs, B-cell-depleted T cells, or T cells provided the cDNA or gDNA that made up the material.

CDR3 length equals 19 residues. CDR1 is SGHNT, CDR2 YYREEE, per germline (reference sequence). V was pared by 4 bases and J by 1 base, with 9 bases of the junction left unmatched. Generated by immunoSEQ multiplex PCR, the TCRdb table keeps only in-frame clones and is missing some. Among about 150,000 clones listed, around 73% were seen once. The material sequenced was peripheral blood. The source is a man aged 55 to 70 who had recovered from COVID-19. The chain couples TRBV5-4 to TRBJ2-3; 16 nucleotides agree with TRBD2. CDR3 coding DNA: TGTGCCAGCAGCCCGGGACTAGCGGGAGGGCCTAGAGGCACAGATACGCAGTATTTT. As protein: CASSPGLAGGPRGTDTQYF.